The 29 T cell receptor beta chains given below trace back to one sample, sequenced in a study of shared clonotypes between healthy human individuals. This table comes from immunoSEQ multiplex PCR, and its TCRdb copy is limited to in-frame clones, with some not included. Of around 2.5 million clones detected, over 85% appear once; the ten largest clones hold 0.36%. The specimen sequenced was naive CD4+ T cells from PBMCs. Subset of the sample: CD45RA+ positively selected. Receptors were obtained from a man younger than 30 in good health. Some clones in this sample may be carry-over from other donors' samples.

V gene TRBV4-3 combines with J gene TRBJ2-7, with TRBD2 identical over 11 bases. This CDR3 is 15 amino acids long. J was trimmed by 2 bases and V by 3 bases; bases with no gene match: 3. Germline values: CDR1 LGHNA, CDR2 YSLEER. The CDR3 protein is CASSHIAGGPYEQYF. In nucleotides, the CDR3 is TGCGCCAGCAGCCACATAGCGGGAGGGCCCTACGAGCAGTACTTC.

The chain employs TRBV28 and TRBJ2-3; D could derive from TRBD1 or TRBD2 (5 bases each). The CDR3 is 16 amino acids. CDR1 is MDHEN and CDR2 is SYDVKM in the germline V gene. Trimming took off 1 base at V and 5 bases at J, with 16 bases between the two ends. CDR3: CASSLFAREFKDTQYF. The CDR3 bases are TGTGCCAGCAGTTTATTCGCCAGGGAGTTCAAAGATACGCAGTATTTT.

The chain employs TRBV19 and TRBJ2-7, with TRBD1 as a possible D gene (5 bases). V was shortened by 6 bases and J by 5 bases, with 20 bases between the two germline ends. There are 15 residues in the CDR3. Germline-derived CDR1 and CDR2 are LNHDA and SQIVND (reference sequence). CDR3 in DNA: TGTGCCAGTAGCTCCTCGTGGGCAGGGTCCCACGAGCAGTACTTC. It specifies CASSSSWAGSHEQYF. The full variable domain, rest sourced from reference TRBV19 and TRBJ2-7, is DGGITQSPKYLFRKEGQNVTLSCEQNLNHDAMYWYRQDPGQGLRLIYYSQIVNDFQKGDIAEGYSVSREKKESFPLTVTSAQKNPTAFYLCASSSSWAGSHEQYFGPGTRLTVT.

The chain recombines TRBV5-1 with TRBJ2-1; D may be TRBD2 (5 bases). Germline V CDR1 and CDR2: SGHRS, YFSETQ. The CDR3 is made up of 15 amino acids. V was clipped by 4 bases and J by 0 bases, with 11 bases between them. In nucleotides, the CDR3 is TGCGCCAGCAGCGCCATAACTAGCTCCTACAATGAGCAGTTCTTC. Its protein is CASSAITSSYNEQFF.

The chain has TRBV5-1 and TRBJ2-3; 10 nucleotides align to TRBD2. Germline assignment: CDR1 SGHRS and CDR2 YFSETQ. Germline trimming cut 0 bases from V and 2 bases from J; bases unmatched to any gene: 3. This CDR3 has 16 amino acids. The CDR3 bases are TGCGCCAGCAGCTTGGGACTAGCGGGTTACACAGATACGCAGTATTTT. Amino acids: CASSLGLAGYTDTQYF.

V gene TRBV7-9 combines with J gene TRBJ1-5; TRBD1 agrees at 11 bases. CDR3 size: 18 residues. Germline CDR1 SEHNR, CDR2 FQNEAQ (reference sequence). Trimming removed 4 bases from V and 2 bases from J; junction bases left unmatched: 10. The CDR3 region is CASSSSGQGALGNQPQHF. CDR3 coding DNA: TGTGCCAGCAGCTCCAGTGGACAGGGGGCGCTTGGCAATCAGCCCCAGCATTTT.

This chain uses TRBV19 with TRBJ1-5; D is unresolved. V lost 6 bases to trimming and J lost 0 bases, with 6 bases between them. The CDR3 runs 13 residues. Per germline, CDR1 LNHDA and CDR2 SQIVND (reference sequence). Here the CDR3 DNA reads TGTGCCAGTAGCAAGTATAGCAATCAGCCCCAGCATTTT. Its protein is CASSKYSNQPQHF.

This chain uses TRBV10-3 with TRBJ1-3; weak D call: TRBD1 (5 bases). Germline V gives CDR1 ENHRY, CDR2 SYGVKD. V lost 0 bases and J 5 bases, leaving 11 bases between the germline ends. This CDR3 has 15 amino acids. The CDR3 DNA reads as TGTGCCATCAGTGAGTCGATCAGGGCAAGAAACACCATATATTTT. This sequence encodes CAISESIRARNTIYF.

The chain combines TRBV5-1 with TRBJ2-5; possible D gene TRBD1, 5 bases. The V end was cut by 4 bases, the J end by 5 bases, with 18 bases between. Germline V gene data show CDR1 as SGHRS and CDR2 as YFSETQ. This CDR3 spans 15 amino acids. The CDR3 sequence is CASSGQGPQMETQYF. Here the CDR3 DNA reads TGCGCCAGCAGCGGGCAGGGTCCTCAGATGGAGACCCAGTACTTC. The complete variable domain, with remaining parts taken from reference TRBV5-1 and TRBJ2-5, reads KAGVTQTPRYLIKTRGQQVTLSCSPISGHRSVSWYQQTPGQGLQFLFEYFSETQRNKGNFPGRFSGRQFSNSRSEMNVSTLELGDSALYLCASSGQGPQMETQYFGPGTRLLVL.

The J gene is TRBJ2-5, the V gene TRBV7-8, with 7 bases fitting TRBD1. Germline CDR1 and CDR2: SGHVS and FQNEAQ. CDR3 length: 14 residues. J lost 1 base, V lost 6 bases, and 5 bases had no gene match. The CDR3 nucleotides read TGTGCCAGCAGGTTGGGACAGCCCCAAGAGACCCAGTACTTC. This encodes CASRLGQPQETQYF.

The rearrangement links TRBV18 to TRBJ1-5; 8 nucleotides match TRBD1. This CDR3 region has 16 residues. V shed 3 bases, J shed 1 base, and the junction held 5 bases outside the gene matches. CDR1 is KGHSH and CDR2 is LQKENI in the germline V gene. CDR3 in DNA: TGTGCCAGCTCACCCGTGGGACAGGCCAGCAATCAGCCCCAGCATTTT. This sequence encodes CASSPVGQASNQPQHF.

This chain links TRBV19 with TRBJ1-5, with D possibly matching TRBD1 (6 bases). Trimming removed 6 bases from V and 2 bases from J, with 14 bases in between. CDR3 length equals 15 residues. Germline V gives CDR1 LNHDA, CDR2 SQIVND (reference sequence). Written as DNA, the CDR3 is TGTGCCAGTAGCGAACAGGGATATGGCAATCAGCCCCAGCATTTT. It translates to CASSEQGYGNQPQHF.

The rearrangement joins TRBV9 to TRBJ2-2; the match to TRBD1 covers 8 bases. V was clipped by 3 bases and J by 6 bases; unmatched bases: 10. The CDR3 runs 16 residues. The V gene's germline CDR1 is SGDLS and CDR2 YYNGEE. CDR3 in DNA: TGTGCCAGCAGCGCCGAAGGGGGACAGGTGCCCGGGGAGCTGTTTTTT. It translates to CASSAEGGQVPGELFF.

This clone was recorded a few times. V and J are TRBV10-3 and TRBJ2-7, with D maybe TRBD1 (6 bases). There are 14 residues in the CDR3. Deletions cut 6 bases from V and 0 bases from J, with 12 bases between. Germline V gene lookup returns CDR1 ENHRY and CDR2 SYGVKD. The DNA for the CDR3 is TGTGCCATCAGGCGTGGGACAAGCTCCTACGAGCAGTACTTC. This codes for CAIRRGTSSYEQYF.

The CDR3 reads CASSTDRAPRGEAFF. Here the CDR3 DNA reads TGTGCCAGCAGTACCGACAGGGCACCACGGGGTGAAGCTTTCTTT. This chain joins TRBV27 and TRBJ1-1, with 7 bases fitting TRBD1. Germline lookup yields CDR1 MNHEY and CDR2 SMNVEV (reference sequence). CDR3 length equals 15 residues. V was clipped by 5 bases and J by 7 bases; unmatched bases: 13.

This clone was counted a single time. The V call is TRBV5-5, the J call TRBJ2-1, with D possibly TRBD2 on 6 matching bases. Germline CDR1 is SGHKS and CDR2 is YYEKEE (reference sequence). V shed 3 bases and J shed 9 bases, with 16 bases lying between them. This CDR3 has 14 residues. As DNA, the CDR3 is TGTGCCAGCAGCTCTCAAAACGTAGCGGCTGAGCAGTTCTTC. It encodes CASSSQNVAAEQFF.

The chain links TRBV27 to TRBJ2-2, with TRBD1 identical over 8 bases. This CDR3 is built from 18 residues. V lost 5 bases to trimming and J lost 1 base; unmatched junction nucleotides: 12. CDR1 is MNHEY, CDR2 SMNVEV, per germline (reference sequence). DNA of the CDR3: TGTGCCAGCAGTACGACAGGGGCCACCAATCTGAACACCGGGGAGCTGTTTTTT. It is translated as CASSTTGATNLNTGELFF.

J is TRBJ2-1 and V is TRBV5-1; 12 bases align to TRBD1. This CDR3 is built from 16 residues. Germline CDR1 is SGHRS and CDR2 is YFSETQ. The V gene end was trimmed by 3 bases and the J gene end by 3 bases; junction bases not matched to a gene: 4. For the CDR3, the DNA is TGCGCCAGCAGCTCGGGACAGGGGGCTCTCTACAATGAGCAGTTCTTC. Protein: CASSSGQGALYNEQFF.

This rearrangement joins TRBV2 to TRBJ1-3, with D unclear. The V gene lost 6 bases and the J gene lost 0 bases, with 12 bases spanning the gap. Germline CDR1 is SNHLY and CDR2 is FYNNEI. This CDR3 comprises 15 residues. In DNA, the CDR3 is TGTGCCAGCAGCAGCCCCATGCCCTCTGGAAACACCATATATTTT. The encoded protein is CASSSPMPSGNTIYF.

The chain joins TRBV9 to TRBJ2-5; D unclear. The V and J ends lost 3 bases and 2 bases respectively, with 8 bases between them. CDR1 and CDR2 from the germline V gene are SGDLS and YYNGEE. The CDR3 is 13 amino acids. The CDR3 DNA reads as TGTGCCAGCAGCGGCCTAGGACAAGAGACCCAGTACTTC. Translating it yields CASSGLGQETQYF. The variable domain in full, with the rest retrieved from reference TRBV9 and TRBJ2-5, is DSGVTQTPKHLITATGQRVTLRCSPRSGDLSVYWYQQSLDQGLQFLIQYYNGEERAKGNILERFSAQQFPDLHSELNLSSLELGDSALYFCASSGLGQETQYFGPGTRLLVL.

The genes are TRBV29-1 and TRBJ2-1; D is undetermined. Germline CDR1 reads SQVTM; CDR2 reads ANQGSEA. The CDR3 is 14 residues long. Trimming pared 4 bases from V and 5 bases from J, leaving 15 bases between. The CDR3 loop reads CSVALRKWNNEQFF. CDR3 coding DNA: TGCAGCGTTGCCCTTCGAAAGTGGAACAATGAGCAGTTCTTC.

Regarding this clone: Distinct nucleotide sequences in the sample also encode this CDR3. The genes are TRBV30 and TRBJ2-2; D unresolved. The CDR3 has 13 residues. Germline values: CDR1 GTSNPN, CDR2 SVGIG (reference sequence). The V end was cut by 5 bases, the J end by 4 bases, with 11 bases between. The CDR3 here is CAWRVAGTGELFF. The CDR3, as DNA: TGTGCCTGGCGGGTAGCTGGCACCGGGGAGCTGTTTTTT.

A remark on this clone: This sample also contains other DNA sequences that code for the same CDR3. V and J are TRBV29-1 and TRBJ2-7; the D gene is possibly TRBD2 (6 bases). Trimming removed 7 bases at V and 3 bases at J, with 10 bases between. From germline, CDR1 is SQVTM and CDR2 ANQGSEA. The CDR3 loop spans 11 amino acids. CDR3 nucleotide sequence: TGCAGCGCCCGGAGGGACTACGAGCAGTACTTC. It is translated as CSARRDYEQYF.

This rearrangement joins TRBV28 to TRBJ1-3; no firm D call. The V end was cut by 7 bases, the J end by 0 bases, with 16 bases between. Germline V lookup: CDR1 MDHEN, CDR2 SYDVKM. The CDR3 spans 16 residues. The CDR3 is CASTAAGKPSGNTIYF. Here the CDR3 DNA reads TGTGCCAGCACCGCGGCGGGCAAACCCTCTGGAAACACCATATATTTT. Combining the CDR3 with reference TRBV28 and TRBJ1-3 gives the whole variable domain DVKVTQSSRYLVKRTGEKVFLECVQDMDHENMFWYRQDPGLGLRLIYFSYDVKMKEKGDIPEGYSVSREKKERFSLILESASTNQTSMYLCASTAAGKPSGNTIYFGEGSWLTVV.

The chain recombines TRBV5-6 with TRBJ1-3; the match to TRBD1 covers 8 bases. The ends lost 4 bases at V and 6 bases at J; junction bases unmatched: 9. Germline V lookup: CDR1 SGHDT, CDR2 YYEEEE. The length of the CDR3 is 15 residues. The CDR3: CASSVIQGALNTIYF. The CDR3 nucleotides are TGTGCCAGCAGCGTAATTCAGGGGGCTTTAAACACCATATATTTT.

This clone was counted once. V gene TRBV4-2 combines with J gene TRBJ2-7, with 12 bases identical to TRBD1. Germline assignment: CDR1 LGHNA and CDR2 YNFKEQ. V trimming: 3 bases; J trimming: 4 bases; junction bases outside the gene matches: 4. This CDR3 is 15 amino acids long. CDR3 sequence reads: CASSQGDRGPYEQYF. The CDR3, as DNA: TGTGCCAGCAGCCAGGGGGACAGGGGGCCTTACGAGCAGTACTTC.

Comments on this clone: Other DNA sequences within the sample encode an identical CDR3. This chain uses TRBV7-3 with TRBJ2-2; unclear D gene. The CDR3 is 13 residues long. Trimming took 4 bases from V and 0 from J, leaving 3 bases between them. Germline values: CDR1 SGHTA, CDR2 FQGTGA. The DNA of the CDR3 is TGTGCCAGCAGCTCGCCGAACACCGGGGAGCTGTTTTTT. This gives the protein CASSSPNTGELFF.

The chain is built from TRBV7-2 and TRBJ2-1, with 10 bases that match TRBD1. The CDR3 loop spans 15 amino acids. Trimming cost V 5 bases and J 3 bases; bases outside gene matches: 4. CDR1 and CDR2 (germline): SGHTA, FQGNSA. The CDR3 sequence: CASSPGQGVYNEQFF. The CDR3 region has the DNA TGTGCCAGCAGCCCTGGACAGGGGGTCTACAATGAGCAGTTCTTC. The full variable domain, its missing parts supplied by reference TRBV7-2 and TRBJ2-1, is GAGVSQSPSNKVTEKGKDVELRCDPISGHTALYWYRQSLGQGLEFLIYFQGNSAPDKSGLPSDRFSAERTGGSVSTLTIQRTQQEDSAVYLCASSPGQGVYNEQFFGPGTRLTVL.

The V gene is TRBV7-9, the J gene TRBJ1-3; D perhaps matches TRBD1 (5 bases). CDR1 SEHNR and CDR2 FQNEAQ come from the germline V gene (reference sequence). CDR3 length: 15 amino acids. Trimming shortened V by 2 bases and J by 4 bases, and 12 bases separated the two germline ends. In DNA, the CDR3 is TGTGCCAGCAGCTTACGGCTTGACAGCGGAAACACCATATATTTT. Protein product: CASSLRLDSGNTIYF.